This T cell receptor beta chain was documented in a study of T-cell memory formation after mild COVID-19. Study-level findings and limits: Clones contracting across day 15 to 85 had a balanced CD4/CD8 profile; later expanding clones leaned CD4+.

Constant-segment primers and 5'RACE yielded cDNA libraries for TCR alpha and TCR beta, each carrying sample barcodes and UMIs. In TCRdb, the 5' RACE reads were re-called with MiXCR into one record per CDR3 protein. The data hold roughly 190,000 distinct CDR3 sequences, with roughly 18% observed a single time. In this sample, this clonotype turned up a few times. Antigen unknown. V lost 3 bases and J lost 4; bases outside the gene matches: 5. The CDR3 runs 14 residues. This clonotype was obtained from an adult woman who had mild COVID-19 (a few samples of this study predate the infection). Cell type and time point are not known. Sequencing was done on a sample of PBMCs or a T cell subset sorted from them (not recorded which). This sequence joins TRBV12-3 or TRBV12-4 and TRBJ2-5; the match to TRBD1 covers 7 bases. CDR3 DNA: TGTGCCAGCAGTTTGACAGGGCCCCCAGAGACCCAGTACTTC. Translating it yields CASSLTGPPETQYF.